Listed below are T cell receptor beta chains from one sample, sequenced in a study of PD-1 blockade in classical Hodgkin lymphoma. Some clones are missing from TCRdb's copy, which holds only in-frame ones; the method was immunoSEQ multiplex PCR. The data contain some 100,000 clones, roughly 89% of them singletons. The sequenced sample was peripheral blood mononuclear cells (PBMCs), obtained at baseline. The receptors originated from a human donor with classical Hodgkin lymphoma. CDR3s include the opening cysteine and the closing phenylalanine or tryptophan. Each record gives: clone size, J gene, D gene, CDR3 length, V gene, CDR3 DNA, CDR3 protein. D genes are given only for firm matches. Size values are once, few and many counts, or a class for expanded clones, and some rows have none.

clone size: few; J gene: TRBJ1-1; D gene: .; CDR3 length: 12; V gene: TRBV7-9; CDR3 DNA: TGTGCCTGTGGGGGGGAGAACACTGAAGCTTTCTTT; CDR3 protein: CACGGENTEAFF
clone size: .; J gene: TRBJ2-7; D gene: TRBD2; CDR3 length: 16; V gene: TRBV4-2; CDR3 DNA: TGTGCCAGCAGCCAAGAGGGAAGCGGGGTCTCCTACGAGCAGTACTTC; CDR3 protein: CASSQEGSGVSYEQYF
clone size: .; J gene: TRBJ2-7; D gene: TRBD2; CDR3 length: 13; V gene: TRBV6-1; CDR3 DNA: TGTGCCACCGAGAGCGGGATCGCCTACGAGCAGTACTTC; CDR3 protein: CATESGIAYEQYF
clone size: .; J gene: TRBJ2-7; D gene: .; CDR3 length: 11; V gene: TRBV28; CDR3 DNA: TGTGCCAGCAGCTCAAGGAGCGAGCAGTACTTC; CDR3 protein: CASSSRSEQYF
clone size: .; J gene: TRBJ1-1; D gene: .; CDR3 length: 17; V gene: TRBV6-4; CDR3 DNA: TGTGCCAGCAGCCCAGCCTCAAATGCGGGACATCGAATGAAGGCTTTCTTT; CDR3 protein: CASSPASNAGHRMKAFF
clone size: .; J gene: TRBJ2-7; D gene: TRBD2; CDR3 length: 13; V gene: TRBV30; CDR3 DNA: TGTGCCTGGGGACTAGCTGCAGTGAACGAGCAGTACTTC; CDR3 protein: CAWGLAAVNEQYF
clone size: .; J gene: TRBJ1-2; D gene: .; CDR3 length: 15; V gene: TRBV6-1; CDR3 DNA: TGTGCCAGCAGTGAAGCTTGGGGACGAAACTATGGCTACACCTTC; CDR3 protein: CASSEAWGRNYGYTF
clone size: .; J gene: TRBJ2-1; D gene: .; CDR3 length: 16; V gene: TRBV27; CDR3 DNA: TGTGCCAGCAGTTTACGCGATAGCGGATTTTACAATGAGCAGTTCTTC; CDR3 protein: CASSLRDSGFYNEQFF
clone size: .; J gene: TRBJ1-2; D gene: TRBD1; CDR3 length: 18; V gene: TRBV6-1; CDR3 DNA: TGTGCCAGCAGTGTTCGACAGGGAATCTCTGTTTCTAACTATGGCTACACCTTC; CDR3 protein: CASSVRQGISVSNYGYTF
clone size: .; J gene: TRBJ2-2; D gene: TRBD1; CDR3 length: 17; V gene: TRBV5-1; CDR3 DNA: TGCGCCAGCATTCGAGGGACAGGGAGAGAGGGAATCGGGGAGCTGTTTTTT; CDR3 protein: CASIRGTGREGIGELFF
clone size: .; J gene: TRBJ2-3; D gene: TRBD1; CDR3 length: 15; V gene: TRBV29-1; CDR3 DNA: TGCAGCGTTGTGGGGACAGGGGAAAGCACAGATACGCAGTATTTT; CDR3 protein: CSVVGTGESTDTQYF
clone size: few; J gene: TRBJ1-5; D gene: .; CDR3 length: 14; V gene: TRBV7-2; CDR3 DNA: TGTGCCAGCCCGCCGGGGGGTCGCAATCAGCCCCAGCATTTT; CDR3 protein: CASPPGGRNQPQHF
clone size: .; J gene: TRBJ1-4; D gene: .; CDR3 length: 16; V gene: TRBV23-1; CDR3 DNA: TGCGCCAGCAGTCAATCAGGGGGGCGTTCAGGTGAAAAACTGTTTTTT; CDR3 protein: CASSQSGGRSGEKLFF